This entry is about one T cell receptor (beta chain). The sample originates from a study of cytotoxic CD8 clonotypes in ibrutinib-treated CLL. From germline, CDR1 is SGHRS and CDR2 YFSETQ. V was trimmed by 1 base and J by 2 bases, leaving 3 bases between them. The CDR3 is made up of 12 amino acids. Sequenced by immunoSEQ multiplex PCR; TCRdb stores in-frame clones only, minus some. The data contain approximately 170,000 clones, about 88% of them singletons. This specimen consisted of PBMCs, obtained at disease progression, from a patient treated with ibrutinib. This TCR was recovered from a human donor with chronic lymphocytic leukemia. The chain is built from TRBV5-1 and TRBJ2-5; D is unclear. This CDR3 is CASSLRQETQYF. In DNA, the CDR3 is TGCGCCAGCAGCTTGAGACAAGAGACCCAGTACTTC. The full variable domain, completed using reference TRBV5-1 and TRBJ2-5, is KAGVTQTPRYLIKTRGQQVTLSCSPISGHRSVSWYQQTPGQGLQFLFEYFSETQRNKGNFPGRFSGRQFSNSRSEMNVSTLELGDSALYLCASSLRQETQYFGPGTRLLVL.